This passage covers 26 T cell receptor beta chains from one sample sequenced in a study of PD-1 blockade in classical Hodgkin lymphoma. Regarding time point: cycle 4 day 1 (C4D1), after more than 5 weeks of nivolumab. After autologous stem cell transplantation all patients relapsed, and prior brentuximab vedotin exposure differed between cohorts. Magnetic negative selection was used to purify CD4+ T cells from thawed PBMCs. Sequencing was performed with immunoSEQ multiplex PCR; in TCRdb, only in-frame clones are kept and a portion is missing. The sample yields tens of thousands of clones, approximately 68% seen once. This specimen was CD4+ T cells from blood, taken before the fourth cycle of nivolumab. These receptors came from a human donor with classical Hodgkin lymphoma.

The rearrangement joins TRBV5-1 to TRBJ2-7; D may correspond to TRBD1 or TRBD2 (9 bases each). CDR1 is SGHRS, CDR2 YFSETQ, per germline. V dropped 0 bases and J dropped 2 bases, with 24 bases sitting between them. The CDR3 has 19 amino acids. The CDR3, as DNA: TGCGCCAGCAGCTTGGGCAGGACAGGGGTTCTAGCGGGGACCTACGAGCAGTACTTC. Amino acid sequence: CASSLGRTGVLAGTYEQYF.

This chain uses TRBV19 with TRBJ1-5; D call uncertain. The CDR3 spans 17 residues. Per germline, CDR1 LNHDA and CDR2 SQIVND (reference sequence). V was cut by 0 bases and J by 1 base, with 13 bases left in between. This CDR3 is CASSIDFPSRSNQPQHF. DNA of the CDR3: TGTGCCAGTAGTATAGATTTTCCCAGCCGGAGCAATCAGCCCCAGCATTTT.

The V gene is TRBV6-6, the J gene TRBJ2-1, with D possibly matching TRBD1 (6 bases). Trimming cost V 6 bases and J 7 bases, with 19 bases left between them. The CDR3 length is 15 residues. In germline, CDR1 is MNHNY, CDR2 SVGAGI (reference sequence). CDR3 DNA sequence: TGTGCCAGCAGCCCACTAGGGGGATTAGTTAATGAGCAGTTCTTC. It translates to CASSPLGGLVNEQFF.

The CDR3: CASSLGGVQYEQYF. CDR3 DNA sequence: TGTGCCAGCAGCTTAGGAGGAGTTCAGTACGAGCAGTACTTC. The rearrangement joins TRBV11-2 to TRBJ2-7, with D unclear. There are 14 residues in the CDR3. CDR1 and CDR2 (germline): SGHAT, FQNNGV. V was clipped by 1 base and J by 4 bases, with 11 bases between them.

The V gene is TRBV4-3, the J gene TRBJ1-1, with TRBD1 matching 9 bases. There are 14 residues in the CDR3. CDR1 and CDR2 (germline): LGHNA, YSLEER. Germline trimming cut 6 bases from V and 4 bases from J; bases unmatched to any gene: 6. The CDR3 is CASRIQGAPTEAFF. Here the CDR3 DNA reads TGCGCCAGCAGGATACAGGGGGCGCCCACTGAAGCTTTCTTT.

This clone was picked up a small number of times. The V call is TRBV4-3, the J call TRBJ2-2, with D tentatively TRBD2 (5 bases). The ends were cut back, 3 bases at V and 2 bases at J, with 19 bases in the middle. The CDR3 totals 18 residues. CDR1 is LGHNA, CDR2 YSLEER, per germline. The DNA of the CDR3 is TGCGCCAGCAGCCACGGATCTACCCCTCTAGCAAACACCGGGGAGCTGTTTTTT. Translating it yields CASSHGSTPLANTGELFF.

This rearrangement joins TRBV10-2 to TRBJ1-1, with D unclear. V lost 0 bases, J lost 0 bases, and 11 bases lay in between. The length of the CDR3 is 16 residues. Germline V gene sequence: CDR1 WSHSY, CDR2 SAAADI. This CDR3 reads CASSESTRRMNTEAFF. The CDR3 bases are TGCGCCAGCAGTGAGTCGACCAGACGAATGAACACTGAAGCTTTCTTT.

The V and J genes are TRBV2 and TRBJ1-6; the D is unclear. V lost 6 bases and J 5 bases, leaving 8 bases between the germline ends. CDR3 length: 13 amino acids. Germline assignment: CDR1 SNHLY and CDR2 FYNNEI. CDR3 amino acids: CASRVSNNSPLHF. CDR3 in DNA: TGTGCCAGCAGGGTCAGTAATAATTCACCCCTCCACTTT.

The chain employs TRBV2 and TRBJ2-3; TRBD1 aligns across 7 bases. Trimming cost V 5 bases and J 10 bases; bases outside gene matches: 3. Per germline, CDR1 SNHLY and CDR2 FYNNEI. CDR3 size: 11 residues. In nucleotides, the CDR3 is TGTGCCAGCAGTAGGGACAGATCGCAGTATTTT. Translating gives CASSRDRSQYF.

The rearrangement links TRBV5-1 to TRBJ2-7; 7 nucleotides line up with TRBD1. The CDR3 has 14 residues. Trimming cost V 2 bases and J 4 bases; bases outside gene matches: 6. Germline lookup yields CDR1 SGHRS and CDR2 YFSETQ. The CDR3 spells CASSLTGVGYEQYF. In DNA form, the CDR3 reads TGCGCCAGCAGCTTAACAGGGGTGGGGTACGAGCAGTACTTC. Combining the CDR3 with reference TRBV5-1 and TRBJ2-7 gives the whole variable domain KAGVTQTPRYLIKTRGQQVTLSCSPISGHRSVSWYQQTPGQGLQFLFEYFSETQRNKGNFPGRFSGRQFSNSRSEMNVSTLELGDSALYLCASSLTGVGYEQYFGPGTRLTVT.

The V call is TRBV5-6, the J call TRBJ2-7, with D possibly matching TRBD1 (5 bases). Looked up from germline, CDR1 is SGHDT and CDR2 is YYEEEE. V gave up 2 bases and J gave up 4 bases, with 16 bases separating them. The CDR3 consists of 15 residues. CDR3 nucleotide sequence: TGTGCCAGCAGCTTTTGGACACAGGCTATTTACGAGCAGTACTTC. Amino acids: CASSFWTQAIYEQYF.

Concerning this clone itself: A read error may account for a junction end that differs from germline. V usage is TRBV4-2 and J usage is TRBJ1-3; D possibly corresponds to TRBD1 (6 bases). The CDR3 sequence is 17 residues long. From germline, CDR1 is LGHNA and CDR2 YNFKEQ. The CDR3 DNA follows: TGTGCCAGCAGCCAAGATTTCCGACAGGCTGGGGGAAGCACCATATATTTT. This codes for CASSQDFRQAGGSTIYF.

V gene TRBV28 combines with J gene TRBJ2-7, with D possibly matching TRBD2 (6 bases). CDR3 size: 15 residues. V was pared by 5 bases and J by 5 bases, with 19 bases between. Germline CDR1 is MDHEN and CDR2 is SYDVKM. The CDR3 protein is CASSGTRGGRDEQYF. The CDR3 region has the DNA TGTGCCAGCAGTGGGACGAGGGGAGGAAGGGACGAGCAGTACTTC. Together with reference TRBV28 and TRBJ2-7, the CDR3 gives the full variable domain: DVKVTQSSRYLVKRTGEKVFLECVQDMDHENMFWYRQDPGLGLRLIYFSYDVKMKEKGDIPEGYSVSREKKERFSLILESASTNQTSMYLCASSGTRGGRDEQYFGPGTRLTVT.

This chain connects TRBV28 to TRBJ2-5; no firm D call. CDR1 is MDHEN, CDR2 SYDVKM, per germline. Trimming cost V 3 bases and J 2 bases, with 13 bases left between them. The CDR3 extends over 15 amino acids. Written as DNA, the CDR3 is TGTGCCAGCAGTTTCCCCCACCCCCAACAAGAGACCCAGTACTTC. This gives the protein CASSFPHPQQETQYF.

The chain carries TRBV7-2 and TRBJ2-3, with D uncertain. With 1 base removed from V and 4 bases from J, the gap between germline ends came to 9 bases. The germline CDR1 and CDR2 sequences are SGHTA and FQGNSA. The CDR3 length is 14 residues. The CDR3: CASSLGSGADTQYF. DNA of the CDR3: TGTGCCAGCAGCTTAGGTTCCGGAGCAGATACGCAGTATTTT.

This clone was picked up one time. The V and J genes are TRBV6-5 and TRBJ2-5, with 8 bases that match TRBD2. Germline CDR1 and CDR2: MNHEY and SVGAGI. Trimming cost V 7 bases and J 4 bases; bases outside gene matches: 5. This CDR3 is 13 amino acids long. CDR3 DNA sequence: TGTGCCAGCACTCGGCTAGCGGGAGAGACCCAGTACTTC. This gives the protein CASTRLAGETQYF.

V is TRBV5-1 and J is TRBJ2-1; tentatively, D is TRBD2 (5 bases). The CDR3 runs to 15 residues. Per the germline V gene, CDR1 is SGHRS and CDR2 is YFSETQ. V lost 4 bases, J lost 0 bases, and 11 bases lay in between. The CDR3 DNA sequence: TGCGCCAGCAGCCCGGACTCTAGCTCCTACAATGAGCAGTTCTTC. It specifies CASSPDSSSYNEQFF.

This clone is categorized as medium-sized. The V gene is TRBV5-5, the J gene TRBJ2-7; no clear D gene. The germline V gene encodes CDR1 SGHKS and CDR2 YYEKEE (reference sequence). Trimming took 4 bases from V and 3 from J, leaving 8 bases between them. This CDR3 spans 12 amino acids. The DNA of the CDR3 is TGTGCCAGCAGCCCCGACTTCTACGAGCAGTACTTC. Protein: CASSPDFYEQYF.

The genes are TRBV27 and TRBJ2-1, with TRBD2 identical over 13 bases. There are 16 residues in the CDR3. With V trimmed by 7 bases and J by 6 bases, 9 bases remained unmatched. Looked up from germline, CDR1 is MNHEY and CDR2 is SMNVEV (reference sequence). Here the CDR3 reads CASNRLAGGRGNEQFF. The CDR3 nucleotides read TGTGCCAGCAACCGACTAGCGGGGGGCCGGGGCAATGAGCAGTTCTTC.

The J gene is TRBJ1-3, the V gene TRBV7-9, with D uncertain. CDR1 and CDR2 from the germline V gene are SEHNR and FQNEAQ (reference sequence). This CDR3 is 15 amino acids long. Trimming removed 2 bases from V and 8 bases from J, with 16 bases in between. In nucleotides, the CDR3 is TGTGCCAGCAGCTTAAGTGGCATTAAAGGGCACACCATATATTTT. This codes for CASSLSGIKGHTIYF.

V gene TRBV9 combines with J gene TRBJ2-3; D is perhaps TRBD2 (6 bases). The CDR3 extends over 12 amino acids. Per the germline V gene, CDR1 is SGDLS and CDR2 is YYNGEE. Trimming took 4 bases from V and 4 from J, leaving 7 bases between them. The chain's CDR3 is CASSWGADTQYF. As DNA, the CDR3 is TGTGCCAGCAGCTGGGGGGCAGATACGCAGTATTTT.

The chain couples TRBV5-6 to TRBJ2-7, with D perhaps matching TRBD1 (6 bases). The CDR3 has 14 amino acids. The V and J ends lost 3 bases and 0 bases respectively, with 10 bases between them. Germline V gene sequence: CDR1 SGHDT, CDR2 YYEEEE. CDR3 sequence reads: CASSSTGTSYEQYF. CDR3 coding DNA: TGTGCCAGCAGCTCCACAGGGACCTCCTACGAGCAGTACTTC.

The sample holds a few counts of this clone. The chain employs TRBV19 and TRBJ1-3, with D unclear. CDR3 size: 13 residues. V lost 2 bases, J lost 0 bases, and 2 bases lay in between. From germline, CDR1 is LNHDA and CDR2 SQIVND (reference sequence). CDR3 nucleotide sequence: TGTGCCAGTAGTATAAACTCTGGAAACACCATATATTTT. It yields the protein CASSINSGNTIYF.

The J gene is TRBJ2-5, the V gene TRBV18, with 8 bases identical to TRBD2. The germline V gene has CDR1 KGHSH and CDR2 LQKENI. J was trimmed by 2 bases and V by 6 bases; bases with no gene match: 11. The length of the CDR3 is 16 residues. In DNA form, the CDR3 reads TGTGCCAGCTCGCAATGGGCTAGCGGGTATCAAGAGACCCAGTACTTC. It specifies CASSQWASGYQETQYF.

This sequence joins TRBV4-1 and TRBJ2-1; D remains ambiguous. Germline CDR1 and CDR2: MGHRA and YSYEKL. This CDR3 has 11 amino acids. The V and J ends lost 0 bases and 12 bases respectively, with 6 bases between them. CDR3 nucleotides: TGCGCCAGCAGCCAAGATCTCGTGCAGTTCTTC. This codes for CASSQDLVQFF.

The rearrangement uses TRBV6-5 and TRBJ1-4; D is unclear. CDR3 size: 11 residues. The germline V and J ends were trimmed by 8 bases and 7 bases, with 8 bases remaining between them. Germline V CDR1 and CDR2: MNHEY, SVGAGI. The CDR3 DNA follows: TGTGCCAGCGGGCAGACTGAAAAACTGTTTTTT. This translates into CASGQTEKLFF.